This T cell receptor (beta chain) derives from a study of blood T cell repertoires in COVID-19. Study-wide context: The samples span acute and convalescent COVID-19 from the United States, Italy and Spain. From T cells, B-cell-depleted T cells, or PBMCs came the material, which was cDNA or gDNA.

Authors' data handling: Amplifying reference gene primers gave estimates of nucleated cell counts. Generated by immunoSEQ multiplex PCR, the TCRdb table keeps only in-frame clones and is missing some. That table is the source of V, J and clone size, and D and trimming were worked out from the DNA. The table has about 130,000 clones, about 82% seen once. Trimming removed 7 bases at V and 5 bases at J, with 17 bases between. This CDR3 is 14 amino acids long. Germline loops: CDR1 LNHDA, CDR2 SQIVND (reference sequence). This chain joins TRBV19 and TRBJ1-1, with D tentatively TRBD1 (5 bases). The sample consisted of peripheral blood. The sequence derives from a human donor in a cohort sampled during active COVID-19. The chain's CDR3 is CASTPQGIGTEAFF. Here the CDR3 DNA reads TGTGCCAGTACCCCCCAGGGTATCGGGACTGAAGCTTTCTTT. Complete variable domain (other parts from reference TRBV19 and TRBJ1-1): DGGITQSPKYLFRKEGQNVTLSCEQNLNHDAMYWYRQDPGQGLRLIYYSQIVNDFQKGDIAEGYSVSREKKESFPLTVTSAQKNPTAFYLCASTPQGIGTEAFFGQGTRLTVV.